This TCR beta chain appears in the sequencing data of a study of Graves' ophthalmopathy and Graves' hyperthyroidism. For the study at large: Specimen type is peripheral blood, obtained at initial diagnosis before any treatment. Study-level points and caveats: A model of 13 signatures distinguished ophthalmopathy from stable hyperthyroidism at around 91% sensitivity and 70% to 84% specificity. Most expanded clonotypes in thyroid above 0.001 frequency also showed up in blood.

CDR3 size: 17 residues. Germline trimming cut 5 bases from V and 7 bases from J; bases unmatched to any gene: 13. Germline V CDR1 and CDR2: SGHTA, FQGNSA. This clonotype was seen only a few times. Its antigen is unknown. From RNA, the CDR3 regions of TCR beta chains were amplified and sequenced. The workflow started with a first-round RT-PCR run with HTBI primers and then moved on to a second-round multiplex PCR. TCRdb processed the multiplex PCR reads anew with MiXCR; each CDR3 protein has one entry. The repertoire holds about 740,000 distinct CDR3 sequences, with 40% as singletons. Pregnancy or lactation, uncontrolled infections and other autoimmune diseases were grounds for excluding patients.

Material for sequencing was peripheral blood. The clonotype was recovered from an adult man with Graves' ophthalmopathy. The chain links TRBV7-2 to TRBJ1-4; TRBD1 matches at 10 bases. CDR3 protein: CASSPAAIGTGAEKLFF. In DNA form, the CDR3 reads TGTGCCAGCAGCCCTGCTGCTATTGGGACAGGGGCTGAAAAACTGTTTTTT. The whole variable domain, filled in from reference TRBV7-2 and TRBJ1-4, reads GAGVSQSPSNKVTEKGKDVELRCDPISGHTALYWYRQSLGQGLEFLIYFQGNSAPDKSGLPSDRFSAERTGGSVSTLTIQRTQQEDSAVYLCASSPAAIGTGAEKLFFGSGTQLSVL.